This T cell receptor (beta chain) was identified during a study of blood T cell repertoires in COVID-19. Study-level background: The analysed material was cDNA or gDNA that came from T cells, B-cell-depleted T cells, or PBMCs.

In the original processing: Estimated nucleated cell counts came from reference gene primer amplification. The assay was immunoSEQ multiplex PCR, and TCRdb's table has in-frame clones only and misses some. The DNA was the basis for D and trimming; V, J and clone size are from that table. The table includes roughly 200,000 clones, about 88% detected once. The CDR3 extends over 14 amino acids. Trimming took off 3 bases at V and 4 bases at J, with 13 bases between the two ends. Germline CDR1 and CDR2: SGHRS and YFSETQ. This receptor was taken from a man aged 18 to 29 with active or convalescent COVID-19. Sequenced material: peripheral blood. J is TRBJ1-1 and V is TRBV5-1; D unclear. The CDR3: CASSSPGVGTEAFF. The CDR3 bases are TGCGCCAGCAGCTCGCCCGGGGTGGGCACTGAAGCTTTCTTT.